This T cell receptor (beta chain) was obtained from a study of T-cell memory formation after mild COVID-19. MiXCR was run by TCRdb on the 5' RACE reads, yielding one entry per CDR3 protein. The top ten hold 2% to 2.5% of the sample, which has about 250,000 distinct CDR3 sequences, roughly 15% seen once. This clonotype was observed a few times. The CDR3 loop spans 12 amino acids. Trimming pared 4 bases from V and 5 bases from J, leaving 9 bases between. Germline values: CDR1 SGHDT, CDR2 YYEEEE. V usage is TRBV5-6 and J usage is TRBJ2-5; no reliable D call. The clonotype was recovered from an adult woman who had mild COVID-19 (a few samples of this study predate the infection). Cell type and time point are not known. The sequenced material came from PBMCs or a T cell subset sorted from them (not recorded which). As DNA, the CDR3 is TGTGCCAGCAGCGGTATCGCGGAGACCCAGTACTTC. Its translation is CASSGIAETQYF.